Included here is one TCR beta chain sequence, with context. Its specificity is unknown. The authors distributed each subset's genomic DNA evenly over several immunoSEQ plates. Sequenced by immunoSEQ multiplex PCR; TCRdb stores in-frame clones only, minus some. The table lists some 2.1 million clones, just under 95% of them singletons. This sample stems from a study of shared clonotypes between healthy human individuals. The wider study: Used for every donor were three CD4 naive, three CD4 memory, two CD8 naive and one CD8 memory plate.

Notes on the study in general: Several donors shared about 5% of their naive CD4 clonotypes. Only blood samples were collected, and tissue repertoires likely differ.

Positively selected for CCR7, the CD45RO-negative cells used as naive CD8 cells excluded terminally differentiated effector memory CD45RA+ cells. Germline V lookup: CDR1 SGHVS, CDR2 FNYEAQ. The length of the CDR3 is 15 residues. The germline V and J ends were trimmed by 1 base and 6 bases, with 15 bases remaining between them. The V gene is TRBV7-6, the J gene TRBJ1-2; TRBD1 might be the D (5 bases). This TCR derives from a man between 18 and 35 years old in good health. Material: naive CD8+ T cells sorted from blood. The CDR3 is CASSLGDVQGDGYTF. For the CDR3, the DNA is TGTGCCAGCAGCTTAGGCGACGTCCAAGGGGATGGCTACACCTTC.